Reported below is one T cell receptor beta chain. This record comes from a study of CXCR3-negative and CXCR3-positive naive CD8 T cells. The CDR3 loop spans 13 amino acids. Germline lookup yields CDR1 SQVTM and CDR2 ANQGSEA. TRB cDNA was prepared as libraries by UMI-labeled 5' RACE. From the 5' RACE reads, TCRdb lists one entry per CDR3 protein and no DNA. The data include fewer than 60,000 distinct CDR3 sequences; the top ten clones carry roughly 1.6%. Sequenced input: naive CXCR3- CD8+ T cells from blood. Subset given: CD45RO-CCR7+CD27+CD95- naive CD8+ T cells lacking CXCR3 (TNR3-). This clonotype originated in a human donor in good health. Some clones in this sample may be carry-over from other donors' samples. The rearrangement joins TRBV29-1 to TRBJ2-5; TCRdb's D call, TRBD1, is unchecked because there is no DNA. The CDR3 reads CSLLRTEEETQYF.